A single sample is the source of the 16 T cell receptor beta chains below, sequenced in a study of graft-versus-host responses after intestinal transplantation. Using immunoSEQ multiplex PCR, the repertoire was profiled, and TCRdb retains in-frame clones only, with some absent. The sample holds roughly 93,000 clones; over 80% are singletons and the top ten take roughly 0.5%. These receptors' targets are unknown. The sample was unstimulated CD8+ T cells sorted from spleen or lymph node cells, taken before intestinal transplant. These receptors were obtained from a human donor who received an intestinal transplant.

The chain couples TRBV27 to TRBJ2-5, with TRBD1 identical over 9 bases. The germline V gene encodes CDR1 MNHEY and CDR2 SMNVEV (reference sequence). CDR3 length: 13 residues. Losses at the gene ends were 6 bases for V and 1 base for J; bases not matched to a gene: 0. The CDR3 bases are TGTGCCAGCAGACAGGGGGCCCAAGAGACCCAGTACTTC. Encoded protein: CASRQGAQETQYF.

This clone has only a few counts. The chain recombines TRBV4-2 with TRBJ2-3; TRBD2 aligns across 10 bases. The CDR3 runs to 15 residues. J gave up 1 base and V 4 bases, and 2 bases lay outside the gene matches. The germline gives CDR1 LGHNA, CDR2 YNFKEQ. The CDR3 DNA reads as TGTGCCAGCAGCCCCGGGACTAGCGGCACAGATACGCAGTATTTT. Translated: CASSPGTSGTDTQYF.

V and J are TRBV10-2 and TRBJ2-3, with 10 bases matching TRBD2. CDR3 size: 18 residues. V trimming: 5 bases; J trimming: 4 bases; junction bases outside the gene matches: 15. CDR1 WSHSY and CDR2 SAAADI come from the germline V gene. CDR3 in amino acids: CASSLPAGAGGRPDTQYF. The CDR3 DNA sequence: TGCGCCAGCAGTCTACCCGCGGGAGCGGGAGGGCGACCAGATACGCAGTATTTT.

This CDR3 reads CASSPPVGQGGGMNTEAFF. In DNA form, the CDR3 reads TGTGCCAGCAGCCCGCCAGTGGGACAGGGTGGAGGGATGAACACTGAAGCTTTCTTT. The chain recombines TRBV7-9 with TRBJ1-1; TRBD1 agrees at 9 bases. V lost 5 bases and J lost 0; bases outside the gene matches: 16. The CDR3 covers 19 residues. Germline CDR1 is SEHNR and CDR2 is FQNEAQ (reference sequence).

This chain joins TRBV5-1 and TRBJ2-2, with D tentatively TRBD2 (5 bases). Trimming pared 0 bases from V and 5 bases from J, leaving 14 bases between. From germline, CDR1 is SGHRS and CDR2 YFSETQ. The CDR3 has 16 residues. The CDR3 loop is CASSLDVGVGTGELFF. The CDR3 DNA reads TGCGCCAGCAGCTTGGATGTGGGAGTGGGGACCGGGGAGCTGTTTTTT.

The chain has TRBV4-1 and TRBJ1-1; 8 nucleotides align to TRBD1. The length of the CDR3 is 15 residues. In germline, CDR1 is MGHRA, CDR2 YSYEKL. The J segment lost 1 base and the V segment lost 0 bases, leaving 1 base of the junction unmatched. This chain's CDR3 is CASSQDGQGNTEAFF. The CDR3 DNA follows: TGCGCCAGCAGCCAAGACGGACAGGGGAACACTGAAGCTTTCTTT.

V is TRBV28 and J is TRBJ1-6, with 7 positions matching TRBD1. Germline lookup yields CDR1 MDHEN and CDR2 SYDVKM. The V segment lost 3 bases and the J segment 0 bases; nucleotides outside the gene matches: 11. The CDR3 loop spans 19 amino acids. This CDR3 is CASSFAPGGPSSYNSPLHF. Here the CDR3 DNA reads TGTGCCAGCAGTTTCGCGCCAGGGGGACCTAGCTCCTATAATTCACCCCTCCACTTT.

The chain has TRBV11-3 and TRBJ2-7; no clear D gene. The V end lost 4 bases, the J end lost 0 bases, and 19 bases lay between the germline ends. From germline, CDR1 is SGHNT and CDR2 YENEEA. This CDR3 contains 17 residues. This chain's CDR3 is CASSWVVRPSGSYEQYF. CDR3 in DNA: TGTGCCAGCAGCTGGGTTGTTCGTCCCTCGGGCTCCTACGAGCAGTACTTC. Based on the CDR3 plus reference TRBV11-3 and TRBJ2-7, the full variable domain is EAGVVQSPRYKIIEKKQPVAFWCNPISGHNTLYWYLQNLGQGPELLIRYENEEAVDDSQLPKDRFSAERLKGVDSTLKIQPAELGDSAVYLCASSWVVRPSGSYEQYFGPGTRLTVT.

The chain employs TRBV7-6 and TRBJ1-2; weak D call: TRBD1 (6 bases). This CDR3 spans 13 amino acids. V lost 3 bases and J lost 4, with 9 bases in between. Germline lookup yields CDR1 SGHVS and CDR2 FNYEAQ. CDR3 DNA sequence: TGTGCCAGCAGCTTGGGACATGGCTATGGCTACACCTTC. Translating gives CASSLGHGYGYTF.

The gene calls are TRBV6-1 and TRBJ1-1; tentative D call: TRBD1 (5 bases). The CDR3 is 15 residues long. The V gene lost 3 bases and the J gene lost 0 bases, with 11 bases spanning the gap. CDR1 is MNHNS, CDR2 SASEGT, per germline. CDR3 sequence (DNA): TGTGCCAGCAGTGACTATGGACATGTGAACACTGAAGCTTTCTTT. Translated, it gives CASSDYGHVNTEAFF.

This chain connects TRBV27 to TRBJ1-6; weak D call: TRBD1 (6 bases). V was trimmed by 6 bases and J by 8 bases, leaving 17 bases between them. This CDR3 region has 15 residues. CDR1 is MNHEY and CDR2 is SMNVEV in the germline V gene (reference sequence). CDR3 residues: CASRTGFGADSPLHF. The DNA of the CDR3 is TGTGCCAGCAGAACAGGGTTCGGGGCGGATTCACCCCTCCACTTT.

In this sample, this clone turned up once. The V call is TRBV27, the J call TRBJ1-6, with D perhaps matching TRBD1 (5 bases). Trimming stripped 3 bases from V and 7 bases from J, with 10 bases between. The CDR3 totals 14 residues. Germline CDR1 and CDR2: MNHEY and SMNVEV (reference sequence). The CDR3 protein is CASSFQGSNSPLHF. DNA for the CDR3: TGTGCCAGCAGTTTTCAGGGTTCGAATTCACCCCTCCACTTT.

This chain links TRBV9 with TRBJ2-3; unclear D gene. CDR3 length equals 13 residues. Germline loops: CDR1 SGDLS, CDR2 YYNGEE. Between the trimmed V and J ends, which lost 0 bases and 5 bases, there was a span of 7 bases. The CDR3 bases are TGTGCCAGCAGCGTAGATACCGGAGATACGCAGTATTTT. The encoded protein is CASSVDTGDTQYF.

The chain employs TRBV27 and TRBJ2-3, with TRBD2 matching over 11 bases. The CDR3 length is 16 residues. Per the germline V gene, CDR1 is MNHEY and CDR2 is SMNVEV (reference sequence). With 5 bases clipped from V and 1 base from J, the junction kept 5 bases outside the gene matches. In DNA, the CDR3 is TGTGCCAGCAGTGAAATAGCGGGAGGGGGCACAGATACGCAGTATTTT. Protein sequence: CASSEIAGGGTDTQYF.

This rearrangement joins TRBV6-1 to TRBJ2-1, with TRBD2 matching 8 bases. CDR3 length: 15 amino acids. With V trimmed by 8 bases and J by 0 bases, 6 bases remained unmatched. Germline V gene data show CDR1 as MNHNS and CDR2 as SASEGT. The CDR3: CASSGGGSSYNEQFF. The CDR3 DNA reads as TGTGCCAGCTCCGGGGGGGGGAGCTCCTACAATGAGCAGTTCTTC.

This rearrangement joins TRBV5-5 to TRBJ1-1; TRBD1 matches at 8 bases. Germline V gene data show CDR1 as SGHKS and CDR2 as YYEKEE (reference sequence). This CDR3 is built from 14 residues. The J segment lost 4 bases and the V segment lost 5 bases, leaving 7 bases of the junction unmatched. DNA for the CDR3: TGTGCCAGCAGAATACAGGGGGGCGGCACTGAAGCTTTCTTT. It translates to CASRIQGGGTEAFF.